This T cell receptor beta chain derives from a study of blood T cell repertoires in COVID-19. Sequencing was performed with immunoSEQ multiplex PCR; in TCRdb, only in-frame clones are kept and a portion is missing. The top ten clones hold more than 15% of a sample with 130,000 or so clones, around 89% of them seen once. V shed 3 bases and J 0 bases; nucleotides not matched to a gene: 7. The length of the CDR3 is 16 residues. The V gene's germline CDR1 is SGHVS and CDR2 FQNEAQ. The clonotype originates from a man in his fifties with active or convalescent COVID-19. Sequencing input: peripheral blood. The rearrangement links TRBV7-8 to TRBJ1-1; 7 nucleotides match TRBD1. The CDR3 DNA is TGTGCCAGCAGCTTGGAGACAGGGATCATGAACACTGAAGCTTTCTTT. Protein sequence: CASSLETGIMNTEAFF.